The 16 T cell receptor beta chains given below trace back to one sample, sequenced in a study of blood T cells in healthy people across ages. Through a sample-barcoded 5' primer and a J-beta primer mix, a second PCR was run for about 6 to 11 cycles. TCRdb reprocessed the 5' RACE reads with MiXCR, giving one entry per CDR3 protein. The table has 800,000 to 900,000 distinct CDR3 sequences, around 68% seen once; the top ten hold about 27%. The source material was blood. These receptors all stem from a man between 25 and 39 years old in good health.

This clonotype was seen once. The rearrangement uses TRBV7-9 and TRBJ2-1; 9 bases are shared with TRBD2. Germline V gene sequence: CDR1 SEHNR, CDR2 FQNEAQ (reference sequence). With V trimmed by 5 bases and J by 7 bases, 9 bases remained unmatched. The CDR3 runs to 15 residues. The CDR3 bases are TGTGCCAGCAGCAGACTAGCGGACTTACGTAATGAGCAGTTCTTC. It codes for CASSRLADLRNEQFF.

This clonotype appeared a few times. The V and J genes are TRBV20-1 and TRBJ1-2, with D maybe TRBD1 (6 bases). The CDR3 is made up of 14 amino acids. Per germline, CDR1 DFQATT and CDR2 SNEGSKA (reference sequence). Deletions cut 3 bases from V and 2 bases from J, with 13 bases between. The CDR3 nucleotides are TGCAGTGCTAGCGCGGGGGCACTCAACTATGGCTACACCTTC. It translates to CSASAGALNYGYTF.

The chain joins TRBV4-3 to TRBJ2-4, with a weak D call TRBD2 (5 bases). The DNA end lines up better with TRBJ2-5; the J call may be wrong. The CDR3 consists of 16 residues. Looked up from germline, CDR1 is LGHNA and CDR2 is YSLEER. The chain's CDR3 is CASSQDRAPRGETQYF. The CDR3 DNA is TGCGCCAGCAGCCAAGATCGGGCGCCCCGAGGGGAGACCCAGTACTTC.

The chain combines TRBV5-4 with TRBJ2-1, with 12 bases aligning to TRBD2. V was clipped by 4 bases and J by 3 bases; unmatched bases: 8. The CDR3 consists of 17 residues. Germline V gives CDR1 SGHNT, CDR2 YYREEE (reference sequence). The chain's CDR3 is CASSIGLAGPSYNEQFF. As DNA, the CDR3 is TGTGCCAGCAGCATCGGACTAGCGGGGCCCAGCTACAATGAGCAGTTCTTC.

The V gene is TRBV7-7, the J gene TRBJ2-5; 7 bases fit TRBD1. With V trimmed by 1 base and J by 2 bases, 4 bases remained unmatched. Per germline, CDR1 SSHAT and CDR2 FNYEAQ (reference sequence). This CDR3 contains 15 residues. The chain's CDR3 is CASSLDRGLQETQYF. For the CDR3, the DNA is TGTGCCAGCAGCTTAGATAGGGGGCTACAAGAGACCCAGTACTTC.

The V gene is TRBV9, the J gene TRBJ2-6; no definite D call. The V end lost 0 bases, the J end lost 0 bases, and 7 bases lay between the germline ends. The CDR3 is made up of 16 amino acids. Germline-derived CDR1 and CDR2 are SGDLS and YYNGEE. CDR3 protein: CASSVAPSSGANVLTF. The CDR3 DNA follows: TGTGCCAGCAGCGTAGCGCCCAGCTCTGGGGCCAACGTCCTGACTTTC.

This chain joins TRBV20-1 and TRBJ1-5, with 7 bases fitting TRBD1. Germline lookup yields CDR1 DFQATT and CDR2 SNEGSKA (reference sequence). This CDR3 has 14 residues. The junction had 7 bases not matched to a gene; V was cut back by 6 bases and J by 2 bases. DNA of the CDR3: TGCAGTGCAGCCAGGGGGACGGGCAATCAGCCCCAGCATTTT. Translated: CSAARGTGNQPQHF.

The chain recombines TRBV6-5 with TRBJ2-5; 7 nucleotides align to TRBD1. The CDR3 runs 15 residues. V lost 4 bases and J lost 5; bases outside the gene matches: 10. The germline gives CDR1 MNHEY, CDR2 SVGAGI. The CDR3: CASSSATGVTETQYF. In DNA, the CDR3 is TGTGCCAGCAGTTCGGCAACAGGGGTAACGGAGACCCAGTACTTC.

The rearrangement links TRBV7-9 to TRBJ2-2, with 7 bases fitting TRBD1. Germline V gene sequence: CDR1 SEHNR, CDR2 FQNEAQ (reference sequence). The CDR3 runs 12 residues. The J segment lost 6 bases and the V segment lost 11 bases, leaving 6 bases of the junction unmatched. The CDR3 nucleotides are TGTGCCCACGACAGGGCGGCCGGGGAGCTGTTTTTT. This sequence encodes CAHDRAAGELFF.

The CDR3 reads CASSFPGQATYEQYF. The CDR3 nucleotides read TGTGCCAGCAGCTTTCCTGGACAGGCCACCTACGAGCAGTACTTC. The chain employs TRBV5-6 and TRBJ2-7; 7 positions match TRBD1. V shed 2 bases, J shed 2 bases, and the junction held 7 bases outside the gene matches. Germline V gene data show CDR1 as SGHDT and CDR2 as YYEEEE. The CDR3 runs 15 residues.

The chain combines TRBV7-3 with TRBJ1-2; no clear D. From germline, CDR1 is SGHTA and CDR2 FQGTGA. V lost 4 bases and J 8 bases, leaving 14 bases between the germline ends. This CDR3 has 13 residues. DNA for the CDR3: TGTGCCAGCAGCTCAACCTTTGGGCAGGGCTACACCTTC. Encoded protein: CASSSTFGQGYTF.

This chain joins TRBV4-3 and TRBJ1-2, with TRBD1 matching 7 bases. J lost 4 bases, V lost 3 bases, and 5 bases had no gene match. The CDR3 is 14 residues long. The V gene's germline CDR1 is LGHNA and CDR2 YSLEER. CDR3 region: CASSHDREGYGYTF. The CDR3 coding sequence is TGCGCCAGCAGCCATGACAGGGAGGGCTATGGCTACACCTTC.

The chain carries TRBV10-3 and TRBJ2-1; the match to TRBD2 covers 9 bases. The CDR3 runs to 15 residues. With 6 bases clipped from V and 8 bases from J, the junction kept 11 bases outside the gene matches. CDR1 ENHRY and CDR2 SYGVKD come from the germline V gene. The CDR3 DNA reads as TGTGCCATCAGGGCCCAGGGCGGGGGGGTCGATGAGCAGTTCTTC. Its translation: CAIRAQGGGVDEQFF.

The chain combines TRBV29-1 with TRBJ2-5, with D unclear. V lost 6 bases and J 3 bases, leaving 11 bases between the germline ends. The CDR3 sequence is 12 residues long. Germline V gene data show CDR1 as SQVTM and CDR2 as ANQGSEA. CDR3 residues: CSVEKSEETQYF. DNA for the CDR3: TGCAGCGTCGAGAAGTCTGAAGAGACCCAGTACTTC.

As for this clonotype: At one boundary the junction diverges from the germline segment, which might be a read error. The V call is TRBV9, the J call TRBJ2-1, with TRBD1 matching over 10 bases. The CDR3 runs to 16 residues. CDR1 SGDLS and CDR2 YYNGEE come from the germline V gene. CDR3 in amino acids: CASSAGTGEAYNERFF. Written as DNA, the CDR3 is TGTGCCAGCAGCGCCGGGACAGGGGAAGCCTACAATGAGCGGTTCTTC.

Concerning this clonotype: An end of the junction differs from the germline gene, which may be a read error. The V call is TRBV12-3 or TRBV12-4, the J call TRBJ1-4; possibly TRBD1 for D (5 bases). The length of the CDR3 is 15 residues. The DNA for the CDR3 is TGTGCCAGTAGTTTGGGGGTTTCAGCTAATGAAAAACTGTTTTTT. This sequence encodes CASSLGVSANEKLFF.